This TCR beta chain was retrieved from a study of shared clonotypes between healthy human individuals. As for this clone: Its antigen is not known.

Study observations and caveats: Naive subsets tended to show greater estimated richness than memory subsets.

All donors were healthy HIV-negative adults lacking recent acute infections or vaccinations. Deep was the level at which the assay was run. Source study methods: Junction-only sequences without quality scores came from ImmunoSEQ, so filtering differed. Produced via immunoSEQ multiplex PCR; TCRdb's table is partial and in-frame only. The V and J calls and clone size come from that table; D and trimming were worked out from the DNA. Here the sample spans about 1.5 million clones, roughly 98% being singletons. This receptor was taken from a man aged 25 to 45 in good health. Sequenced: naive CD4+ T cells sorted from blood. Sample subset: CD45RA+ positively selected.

This chain's CDR3 is CASSLGDLGYTEAFF. The CDR3 nucleotides read TGTGCCAGCAGCTTAGGGGACCTAGGATACACTGAAGCTTTCTTT. The J gene is TRBJ1-1, the V gene TRBV7-9, with D tentatively TRBD1 (5 bases). Trimming cost V 1 base and J 3 bases, with 12 bases left between them. The CDR3 is 15 amino acids. Germline CDR1 reads SEHNR; CDR2 reads FQNEAQ (reference sequence).